The 27 T cell receptor beta chains reported below all come from one sample, sequenced in a study of shared clonotypes between healthy human individuals. Assay used: immunoSEQ multiplex PCR; TCRdb lists only in-frame clones, some missing. The sample yields under 2,000,000 clones, about 95% seen once. Terminally differentiated effector memory CD45RA+ cells were excluded by CCR7 positive selection of CD45RO-negative cells. Source material: naive CD8+ T cells sorted from blood. The receptors derive from a man between 18 and 35 years old in good health.

The V and J genes are TRBV13 and TRBJ1-2; TRBD1 agrees at 9 bases. The V and J ends lost 5 bases and 2 bases, in that order; junction bases with no gene match: 6. The CDR3 length is 15 residues. Germline CDR1 is PRHDT and CDR2 is FYEKMQ (reference sequence). This chain's CDR3 is CASSPEGQGNYGYTF. CDR3 DNA: TGTGCCAGCAGCCCCGAGGGACAGGGAAACTATGGCTACACCTTC.

V and J are TRBV10-2 and TRBJ2-5; no reliable D call. V shed 4 bases and J shed 5 bases, with 14 bases lying between them. In germline, CDR1 is WSHSY, CDR2 SAAADI. This CDR3 has 14 amino acids. CDR3 sequence: CASSGDSLRETQYF. The CDR3 DNA reads TGCGCCAGCAGTGGGGATAGTCTTAGGGAGACCCAGTACTTC.

The chain carries TRBV9 and TRBJ2-7; 8 bases are shared with TRBD2. Germline V CDR1 and CDR2: SGDLS, YYNGEE. The CDR3 spans 13 residues. Germline trimming cut 0 bases from V and 7 bases from J; bases unmatched to any gene: 3. CDR3 nucleotide sequence: TGTGCCAGCAGCGTAGATAGCGGGGCTGAGCAGTACTTC. Protein: CASSVDSGAEQYF. Based on the CDR3 plus reference TRBV9 and TRBJ2-7, the full variable domain is DSGVTQTPKHLITATGQRVTLRCSPRSGDLSVYWYQQSLDQGLQFLIQYYNGEERAKGNILERFSAQQFPDLHSELNLSSLELGDSALYFCASSVDSGAEQYFGPGTRLTVT.

J is TRBJ2-7 and V is TRBV5-4, with 7 nucleotides matching TRBD2. The V gene end was trimmed by 1 base and the J gene end by 5 bases; junction bases not matched to a gene: 6. The germline V gene has CDR1 SGHNT and CDR2 YYREEE (reference sequence). This CDR3 contains 14 residues. CDR3 residues: CASSLRGGDDEQYF. The CDR3 DNA is TGTGCCAGCAGCTTGCGGGGAGGGGATGACGAGCAGTACTTC.

The V and J genes are TRBV13 and TRBJ2-3, with D tentatively TRBD2 (6 bases). V lost 5 bases to trimming and J lost 0 bases, with 12 bases between them. The CDR3 spans 15 residues. Germline assignment: CDR1 PRHDT and CDR2 FYEKMQ (reference sequence). The CDR3 DNA follows: TGTGCCAGCAGCCAGGGCGGGACTAGCACAGATACGCAGTATTTT. Protein product: CASSQGGTSTDTQYF.

The gene calls are TRBV5-4 and TRBJ1-6; perhaps TRBD1 as D (6 bases). The CDR3 is 17 residues long. Trimming took 6 bases from V and 11 from J, leaving 27 bases between them. Germline assignment: CDR1 SGHNT and CDR2 YYREEE (reference sequence). The CDR3 DNA reads as TGTGCCAGCACCCAGGGACAAGGTCCTTCCTCGGTAGCACCCCTCCACTTT. It codes for CASTQGQGPSSVAPLHF.

V is TRBV4-2 and J is TRBJ2-3; TRBD2 aligns across 10 bases. Germline CDR1 is LGHNA and CDR2 is YNFKEQ. The V and J ends lost 4 bases and 4 bases, in that order; junction bases with no gene match: 11. This CDR3 contains 17 residues. CDR3 protein: CASSLGAASGGSDTQYF. DNA for the CDR3: TGTGCCAGCAGCCTCGGCGCGGCTAGCGGGGGATCAGATACGCAGTATTTT.

This clone appeared once. The V gene is TRBV13, the J gene TRBJ1-3; D perhaps matches TRBD1 (5 bases). The CDR3 is made up of 15 amino acids. The ends were cut back, 1 base at V and 2 bases at J, with 9 bases in the middle. CDR1 is PRHDT, CDR2 FYEKMQ, per germline (reference sequence). This chain's CDR3 is CASSLDWGPGNTIYF. CDR3 in DNA: TGTGCCAGCAGCTTAGACTGGGGACCTGGAAACACCATATATTTT.

This clone was seen just once. The rearrangement links TRBV7-6 to TRBJ1-2; 8 nucleotides line up with TRBD1. CDR3 length: 12 residues. Germline V gives CDR1 SGHVS, CDR2 FNYEAQ. The V segment lost 10 bases and the J segment 6 bases; nucleotides outside the gene matches: 7. The CDR3 sequence: CAILTGGDGYTF. The CDR3 DNA reads TGTGCCATCCTCACAGGGGGGGATGGCTACACCTTC.

With regard to this clone: A much larger clone lies a single base off, so this may be a read error. The CDR3 nucleotides read TGTGCCAGCAGTTCGCTCACAGATACGCAGTATTTT. It yields the protein CASSSLTDTQYF. The chain is built from TRBV6-1 and TRBJ2-3, with D hard to call. Germline loops: CDR1 MNHNS, CDR2 SASEGT. This CDR3 region has 12 residues. V was shortened by 5 bases and J by 2 bases, with 5 bases between the two germline ends.

The CDR3 DNA reads as TGTGCCACCCTGAAAGGAGACACAGATACGCAGTATTTT. Its protein is CATLKGDTDTQYF. The gene calls are TRBV10-3 and TRBJ2-3; D gene uncertain. Trimming took off 10 bases at V and 2 bases at J, with 13 bases between the two ends. The CDR3 loop spans 13 amino acids. CDR1 is ENHRY, CDR2 SYGVKD, per germline.

The chain links TRBV2 to TRBJ2-7; 9 nucleotides line up with TRBD1. Germline CDR1 is SNHLY and CDR2 is FYNNEI. With V trimmed by 4 bases and J by 5 bases, 12 bases remained unmatched. This CDR3 comprises 16 residues. CDR3 DNA: TGTGCCAGCAGTGCGGGTGTAGGGACAGGGACCCACGAGCAGTACTTC. Residues: CASSAGVGTGTHEQYF.

This clone was picked up a small number of times. This chain uses TRBV2 with TRBJ1-6; D not resolved. The CDR3 covers 17 residues. Germline assignment: CDR1 SNHLY and CDR2 FYNNEI. V lost 5 bases and J 2 bases, leaving 16 bases between the germline ends. The CDR3 region has the DNA TGTGCCAGCAGTCCGATCGGGGAGAGGACCTATAATTCACCCCTCCACTTT. It translates to CASSPIGERTYNSPLHF.

This clone occurred a few times. This chain uses TRBV11-2 with TRBJ1-6; D gene unclear. Trimming left V 6 bases short and J 7 bases short, with 16 bases between. CDR3 length equals 15 residues. Germline lookup yields CDR1 SGHAT and CDR2 FQNNGV. Here the CDR3 DNA reads TGTGCCAGCAGTATCGGAGGAGTCCGAAATTCACCCCTCCACTTT. This gives the protein CASSIGGVRNSPLHF.

The CDR3 DNA reads as TGTGCCAGCAGTTTATTGTCAGCCTCAAACACGGAGGCATATGGCTACACCTTC. Protein product: CASSLLSASNTEAYGYTF. This chain uses TRBV27 with TRBJ1-2; D is unresolved. The CDR3 has 18 amino acids. Germline V gene data show CDR1 as MNHEY and CDR2 as SMNVEV (reference sequence). Deletions cut 1 base from V and 5 bases from J, with 23 bases between.

The chain employs TRBV7-2 and TRBJ2-7; 7 bases align to TRBD2. J gave up 2 bases and V 4 bases, and 8 bases lay outside the gene matches. In germline, CDR1 is SGHTA, CDR2 FQGNSA. This CDR3 is built from 15 residues. In DNA, the CDR3 is TGTGCCAGCAGCTCTACTCGGGAGGACGCCTACGAGCAGTACTTC. Encoded protein: CASSSTREDAYEQYF.

V is TRBV4-1 and J is TRBJ2-5; 7 bases are shared with TRBD1. The last part of the DNA fits TRBJ2-7 better; the J call may be wrong. This CDR3 is built from 15 residues. The germline V gene has CDR1 MGHRA and CDR2 YSYEKL. The CDR3 bases are TGCGCCAGCAGCCAAGAAACAGGGGCACCCTACGAGCAGTACTTC. This codes for CASSQETGAPYEQYF.

V usage is TRBV6-5 and J usage is TRBJ2-2; D possibly uses TRBD1 or TRBD2 (6 bases each). The CDR3 spans 14 residues. Trimming removed 1 base from V and 6 bases from J, with 9 bases in between. Germline V gene sequence: CDR1 MNHEY, CDR2 SVGAGI. The CDR3 region has the DNA TGTGCCAGCAGTTACTACGGGGGCGCCGGGGAGCTGTTTTTT. Amino acids: CASSYYGGAGELFF.

Concerning this clone: Distinct nucleotide sequences in the sample also encode this CDR3. The chain couples TRBV27 to TRBJ1-5, with 9 bases identical to TRBD1. V was clipped by 5 bases and J by 7 bases; unmatched bases: 3. The CDR3 consists of 13 residues. CDR1 MNHEY and CDR2 SMNVEV come from the germline V gene (reference sequence). The CDR3 spells CASSTGGEQPQHF. Written as DNA, the CDR3 is TGTGCCAGCAGTACAGGGGGCGAACAGCCCCAGCATTTT.

The chain combines TRBV9 with TRBJ1-4; D ambiguous. The CDR3 spans 12 residues. V was trimmed by 3 bases and J by 10 bases, leaving 10 bases between them. Germline values: CDR1 SGDLS, CDR2 YYNGEE. CDR3 DNA sequence: TGTGCCAGCAGCGGAGAGGCGGGAAAACTGTTTTTT. As protein: CASSGEAGKLFF. Full variable domain (rest looked up from reference TRBV9 and TRBJ1-4): DSGVTQTPKHLITATGQRVTLRCSPRSGDLSVYWYQQSLDQGLQFLIQYYNGEERAKGNILERFSAQQFPDLHSELNLSSLELGDSALYFCASSGEAGKLFFGSGTQLSVL.

The chain carries TRBV18 and TRBJ1-1, with 7 bases aligning to TRBD1. The CDR3 is made up of 17 amino acids. Germline V gene data show CDR1 as KGHSH and CDR2 as LQKENI. With V trimmed by 0 bases and J by 4 bases, 11 bases remained unmatched. The CDR3 spells CASSPPTGMGAPTEAFF. CDR3 bases: TGTGCCAGCTCACCACCGACAGGGATGGGAGCCCCCACTGAAGCTTTCTTT.

The gene calls are TRBV6-1 and TRBJ2-7, with D perhaps TRBD2 (6 bases). This CDR3 has 15 residues. V was cut by 6 bases and J by 7 bases, with 22 bases left in between. Looked up from germline, CDR1 is MNHNS and CDR2 is SASEGT. In nucleotides, the CDR3 is TGTGCCAGCAGGGCGAAAGAGAGGACTGGGAGGGAGCAGTACTTC. Amino acids: CASRAKERTGREQYF.

The J gene is TRBJ1-2, the V gene TRBV11-2; TRBD1 matches at 12 bases. CDR3 length: 16 residues. Germline CDR1 reads SGHAT; CDR2 reads FQNNGV. Trimming took 5 bases from V and 1 from J; bases not matched to a gene: 5. For the CDR3, the DNA is TGTGCCAGCAGCCTGGGGACAGGGGGCCTTAACTATGGCTACACCTTC. As protein: CASSLGTGGLNYGYTF.

V and J are TRBV19 and TRBJ1-6; D may be TRBD1 (5 bases). Trimming removed 5 bases from V and 7 bases from J, with 12 bases in between. The germline CDR1 and CDR2 sequences are LNHDA and SQIVND (reference sequence). This CDR3 contains 14 residues. Here the CDR3 reads CASSWTSGNSPLHF. The CDR3 DNA reads TGTGCCAGTAGTTGGACAAGTGGCAATTCACCCCTCCACTTT.

This clone turned up a few times. V is TRBV4-1 and J is TRBJ1-5; TRBD1 is a possible D gene (5 bases). Per germline, CDR1 MGHRA and CDR2 YSYEKL. The germline V and J ends were trimmed by 6 bases and 2 bases, with 14 bases remaining between them. This CDR3 region has 15 residues. DNA for the CDR3: TGCGCCAGCAGTCAACAGGTGCAGGGCAATCAGCCCCAGCATTTT. Translation gives CASSQQVQGNQPQHF.

V and J are TRBV7-9 and TRBJ2-3; 7 positions agree with TRBD1. The CDR3 extends over 16 amino acids. The germline V gene has CDR1 SEHNR and CDR2 FQNEAQ (reference sequence). After removal of 4 bases from V and 1 base from J, the junction contained 8 bases not matched to a gene. In DNA, the CDR3 is TGTGCCAGCAGCTGGGGACAGTACGTCCGCACAGATACGCAGTATTTT. As protein: CASSWGQYVRTDTQYF.

This chain links TRBV6-6 with TRBJ2-7; TRBD2 agrees at 13 bases. This CDR3 has 15 residues. The V gene end was trimmed by 7 bases and the J gene end by 2 bases; junction bases not matched to a gene: 5. Germline V gene sequence: CDR1 MNHNY, CDR2 SVGAGI (reference sequence). This chain's CDR3 is CASNPGTSGTYEQYF. The CDR3 nucleotides are TGTGCCAGCAACCCGGGGACTAGCGGGACCTACGAGCAGTACTTC.